Shown below are 29 T cell receptor beta chains from a single sample sequenced in a study of blood T cell repertoires in COVID-19. Profiled with immunoSEQ multiplex PCR; TCRdb holds only in-frame clones, not every one. Among roughly 220,000 clones listed, about 85% were seen once. Sequenced: peripheral blood. These receptors originate from a man aged 45-65 years who had recovered from COVID-19.

V is TRBV30 and J is TRBJ1-1; D unclear. There are 12 residues in the CDR3. V gave up 0 bases and J gave up 4 bases, with 6 bases separating them. Germline V gene lookup returns CDR1 GTSNPN and CDR2 SVGIG (reference sequence). The CDR3 region has the DNA TGTGCCTGGAGTGTACTTTTCACTGAAGCTTTCTTT. Its protein is CAWSVLFTEAFF.

The chain uses TRBV14 and TRBJ2-1; 9 positions agree with TRBD2. In germline, CDR1 is SGHDN, CDR2 FVKESK. CDR3 length: 16 residues. The junction had 12 bases not matched to a gene; V was cut back by 2 bases and J by 10 bases. CDR3 in amino acids: CASSQWREGQGWEQFF. The CDR3 nucleotides are TGTGCCAGCAGCCAATGGCGGGAGGGCCAGGGCTGGGAGCAGTTCTTC.

The rearrangement links TRBV5-4 to TRBJ2-3, with 7 bases aligning to TRBD1. Germline V CDR1 and CDR2: SGHNT, YYREEE (reference sequence). This CDR3 region has 16 residues. V gave up 6 bases and J gave up 3 bases; unmatched junction bases: 13. The CDR3 DNA reads TGTGCCAGCACGGGCAGTAAGGGGGCGGGTACAGATACGCAGTATTTT. Translation gives CASTGSKGAGTDTQYF.

The chain is built from TRBV5-1 and TRBJ1-6, with D perhaps matching TRBD1 (6 bases). Per the germline V gene, CDR1 is SGHRS and CDR2 is YFSETQ. Trimming shortened V by 2 bases and J by 10 bases, and 13 bases separated the two germline ends. This CDR3 contains 14 residues. The CDR3 DNA sequence: TGCGCCAGCAGCTTAGAGACAGGAGTGTCACCCCTCCACTTT. Amino acid sequence: CASSLETGVSPLHF.

CDR3 DNA: TGTGCCAGCAGCTTAAGGACAGGGGGGGGAAGAGAGACCCAGTACTTC. Translating it yields CASSLRTGGGRETQYF. This rearrangement joins TRBV5-4 to TRBJ2-5; 10 bases agree with TRBD1. This CDR3 has 16 residues. Germline V gene lookup returns CDR1 SGHNT and CDR2 YYREEE (reference sequence). V was pared by 2 bases and J by 4 bases, with 8 bases of the junction left unmatched.

The chain links TRBV19 to TRBJ2-2; 8 bases fit TRBD1. There are 15 residues in the CDR3. The trim removed 6 bases at V and 3 bases at J, leaving 6 bases unmatched. Germline V gene lookup returns CDR1 LNHDA and CDR2 SQIVND (reference sequence). The CDR3 DNA follows: TGTGCCAGTAGCACGGGCAGGGGGCACACCGGGGAGCTGTTTTTT. Its translation is CASSTGRGHTGELFF. Combining the CDR3 with reference TRBV19 and TRBJ2-2 gives the whole variable domain DGGITQSPKYLFRKEGQNVTLSCEQNLNHDAMYWYRQDPGQGLRLIYYSQIVNDFQKGDIAEGYSVSREKKESFPLTVTSAQKNPTAFYLCASSTGRGHTGELFFGEGSRLTVL.

The genes are TRBV18 and TRBJ2-3; possible D gene TRBD1, 5 bases. Germline V CDR1 and CDR2: KGHSH, LQKENI. The germline V and J ends were trimmed by 5 bases and 10 bases, with 19 bases remaining between them. There are 14 residues in the CDR3. The CDR3 sequence: CASSTTVGLGAQYF. In DNA form, the CDR3 reads TGTGCCAGCTCAACGACAGTGGGCCTTGGCGCGCAGTATTTT.

A remark on this clone: The sample contains more than one DNA sequence encoding this CDR3. This chain links TRBV12-3 or TRBV12-4 with TRBJ2-1; TRBD1 might be the D (8 bases). V shed 5 bases and J shed 8 bases, with 13 bases lying between them. The CDR3 is 13 residues long. Here the CDR3 reads CASSRQGRDEQFF. CDR3 sequence (DNA): TGTGCCAGCAGTCGACAGGGGAGGGATGAGCAGTTCTTC.

The chain links TRBV6-5 to TRBJ2-5; D unresolved. Trimming left V 0 bases short and J 2 bases short, with 7 bases between. This CDR3 region has 14 residues. CDR1 and CDR2 (germline): MNHEY, SVGAGI. In DNA, the CDR3 is TGTGCCAGCAGTTACTCCCGGGTACAAGAGACCCAGTACTTC. This gives the protein CASSYSRVQETQYF.

The J gene is TRBJ1-5, the V gene TRBV5-1; D remains ambiguous. The germline CDR1 and CDR2 sequences are SGHRS and YFSETQ. CDR3 length equals 15 residues. With 0 bases removed from V and 1 base from J, the gap between germline ends came to 8 bases. This chain's CDR3 is CASSLDGESNQPQHF. The CDR3, as DNA: TGCGCCAGCAGCTTGGACGGGGAGAGCAATCAGCCCCAGCATTTT. Drawing the rest from reference TRBV5-1 and TRBJ1-5, the complete variable domain is KAGVTQTPRYLIKTRGQQVTLSCSPISGHRSVSWYQQTPGQGLQFLFEYFSETQRNKGNFPGRFSGRQFSNSRSEMNVSTLELGDSALYLCASSLDGESNQPQHFGDGTRLSIL.

This rearrangement joins TRBV27 to TRBJ1-1, with TRBD1 matching over 7 bases. The CDR3 has 15 amino acids. J was trimmed by 4 bases and V by 4 bases; bases with no gene match: 9. The germline V gene has CDR1 MNHEY and CDR2 SMNVEV (reference sequence). CDR3 sequence (DNA): TGTGCCAGCAGTTATAAACAGCGACAGGGCACTGAAGCTTTCTTT. Its protein is CASSYKQRQGTEAFF.

This clone is a singleton in its sample. This chain joins TRBV18 and TRBJ1-1, with a weak D call TRBD1 (5 bases). This CDR3 comprises 14 residues. The germline CDR1 and CDR2 sequences are KGHSH and LQKENI. The V and J ends lost 3 bases and 2 bases respectively, with 10 bases between them. This chain's CDR3 is CASSPRTPNTEAFF. CDR3 nucleotides: TGTGCCAGCTCACCCAGGACACCCAACACTGAAGCTTTCTTT.

The chain joins TRBV27 to TRBJ1-6; D might be TRBD1 (6 bases). CDR3 length: 17 residues. Germline V gives CDR1 MNHEY, CDR2 SMNVEV (reference sequence). The V end lost 7 bases, the J end lost 6 bases, and 22 bases lay between the germline ends. The CDR3 DNA reads as TGTGCCAGCAAAACTGATGTCGGGGGGCGGAGTAATTCACCCCTCCACTTT. It translates to CASKTDVGGRSNSPLHF.

This sequence joins TRBV29-1 and TRBJ2-3; TRBD1 agrees at 10 bases. This CDR3 is 16 amino acids long. V shed 3 bases and J 5 bases; nucleotides not matched to a gene: 11. Germline values: CDR1 SQVTM, CDR2 ANQGSEA. The CDR3 nucleotides read TGCAGCGTTGACCCATCGGGGACAGGGGAGAGAGATACGCAGTATTTT. Amino acids: CSVDPSGTGERDTQYF.

The chain links TRBV24-1 to TRBJ2-7; 13 nucleotides align to TRBD2. Germline V gene lookup returns CDR1 KGHDR and CDR2 SFDVKD. This CDR3 spans 16 amino acids. The J segment lost 5 bases and the V segment lost 4 bases, leaving 7 bases of the junction unmatched. This CDR3 reads CATSDRGLAGSNEQYF. The CDR3 coding sequence is TGTGCCACCAGTGACCGGGGACTAGCGGGATCGAACGAGCAGTACTTC.

This rearrangement joins TRBV7-2 to TRBJ2-7; D gene ambiguous. Trimming pared 7 bases from V and 0 bases from J, leaving 13 bases between. Germline V gene lookup returns CDR1 SGHTA and CDR2 FQGNSA. CDR3 length: 14 amino acids. The CDR3 is CASTPDFYSYEQYF. CDR3 in DNA: TGTGCCAGCACCCCAGACTTCTACTCCTACGAGCAGTACTTC.

CDR3 in amino acids: CASSQSGDSNTGELFF. Here the CDR3 DNA reads TGCGCCAGCAGTCAATCGGGGGACAGCAACACCGGGGAGCTGTTTTTT. V is TRBV23-1 and J is TRBJ2-2; 7 bases line up with TRBD1. TRBV23-1 is an ORF for which the function is uncertain. The V gene end was trimmed by 0 bases and the J gene end by 2 bases; junction bases not matched to a gene: 3. The CDR3 consists of 16 residues.

The J gene is TRBJ2-5, the V gene TRBV7-2, with 7 positions matching TRBD2. The CDR3 is 15 amino acids. J gave up 2 bases and V 1 base, and 4 bases lay outside the gene matches. CDR1 is SGHTA and CDR2 is FQGNSA in the germline V gene. The CDR3 sequence is CASSLVLAEQETQYF. The CDR3 DNA sequence: TGTGCCAGCAGCTTAGTTCTAGCGGAACAAGAGACCCAGTACTTC.

The chain couples TRBV18 to TRBJ2-7; D gene uncertain. Germline CDR1 KGHSH, CDR2 LQKENI. V was cut by 1 base and J by 0 bases, with 4 bases left in between. The CDR3 has 13 amino acids. CDR3 loop: CASSPQSSYEQYF. The CDR3 coding sequence is TGTGCCAGCTCACCACAGAGCTCCTACGAGCAGTACTTC.

This clone was seen a single time. The chain combines TRBV28 with TRBJ1-5, with D possibly TRBD1 on 5 matching bases. The length of the CDR3 is 15 residues. CDR1 is MDHEN and CDR2 is SYDVKM in the germline V gene. V was clipped by 2 bases and J by 0 bases, with 8 bases between them. For the CDR3, the DNA is TGTGCCAGCAGTTTAGGGGCCTATAGCAATCAGCCCCAGCATTTT. Its translation: CASSLGAYSNQPQHF.

Here the CDR3 reads CASSAGLAGENEQFF. The CDR3 nucleotides are TGTGCCAGCAGCGCAGGACTAGCGGGAGAGAATGAGCAGTTCTTC. V and J are TRBV5-8 and TRBJ2-1; 13 positions match TRBD2. There are 15 residues in the CDR3. Per germline, CDR1 SGHTS and CDR2 YDEGEE. The V segment lost 4 bases and the J segment 7 bases; nucleotides outside the gene matches: 5.

CDR3 in amino acids: CASDRGLDYGYTF. The CDR3 DNA follows: TGTGCCAGCGACAGGGGGCTGGACTATGGCTACACCTTC. V is TRBV2 and J is TRBJ1-2; 10 bases match TRBD1. V lost 8 bases and J lost 3; bases outside the gene matches: 3. This CDR3 region has 13 residues. Per the germline V gene, CDR1 is SNHLY and CDR2 is FYNNEI.

The J gene is TRBJ2-7, the V gene TRBV4-1; 11 nucleotides align to TRBD1. The CDR3 consists of 15 residues. CDR1 and CDR2 (germline): MGHRA, YSYEKL. Losses at the gene ends were 1 base for V and 7 bases for J; bases not matched to a gene: 6. The CDR3 nucleotides are TGCGCCAGCAGCCAAGTAGGGACAGGGGGAGGGGAGCAGTACTTC. Its translation: CASSQVGTGGGEQYF.

This clone was picked up a small number of times. This specimen includes other DNA sequences encoding the same CDR3. The chain uses TRBV19 and TRBJ1-5, with TRBD1 as a possible D gene (6 bases). CDR3 length: 13 amino acids. Germline lookup yields CDR1 LNHDA and CDR2 SQIVND (reference sequence). Trimming took off 2 bases at V and 4 bases at J, with 6 bases between the two ends. The CDR3 DNA reads TGTGCCAGTAGTATAAGGGGGAATCAGCCCCAGCATTTT. Protein product: CASSIRGNQPQHF. Full variable domain (missing parts from reference TRBV19 and TRBJ1-5): DGGITQSPKYLFRKEGQNVTLSCEQNLNHDAMYWYRQDPGQGLRLIYYSQIVNDFQKGDIAEGYSVSREKKESFPLTVTSAQKNPTAFYLCASSIRGNQPQHFGDGTRLSIL.

The rearrangement joins TRBV7-6 to TRBJ2-7; D is perhaps TRBD2 (5 bases). Germline-derived CDR1 and CDR2 are SGHVS and FNYEAQ. Trimming left V 4 bases short and J 4 bases short, with 20 bases between. The CDR3 is 16 amino acids. CDR3 region: CASSYRGRGLGYEQYF. In DNA form, the CDR3 reads TGTGCCAGCAGCTACCGCGGACGAGGGCTAGGTTACGAGCAGTACTTC.

The chain combines TRBV2 with TRBJ2-1, with 12 bases matching TRBD2. CDR3 length: 15 residues. V lost 8 bases, J lost 8 bases, and 10 bases stayed unmatched. CDR1 SNHLY and CDR2 FYNNEI come from the germline V gene. The CDR3 coding sequence is TGTGCCAGCCGACTAGGACTAGCGGGAACATATGAGCAGTTCTTC. Encoded protein: CASRLGLAGTYEQFF.

This clone has more than one count but fewer than ten. Other DNA sequences in the sample encode the same CDR3. V is TRBV27 and J is TRBJ1-5; 10 bases are a match to TRBD1. Per the germline V gene, CDR1 is MNHEY and CDR2 is SMNVEV (reference sequence). This CDR3 has 14 amino acids. Trimming removed 8 bases from V and 2 bases from J; junction bases left unmatched: 3. The CDR3: CASRQGAGNQPQHF. The DNA of the CDR3 is TGTGCCAGCCGACAGGGGGCAGGCAATCAGCCCCAGCATTTT.

This sequence joins TRBV28 and TRBJ1-1; a possible D gene is TRBD1 (6 bases). With 4 bases removed from V and 6 bases from J, the gap between germline ends came to 12 bases. This CDR3 region has 13 residues. The germline V gene encodes CDR1 MDHEN and CDR2 SYDVKM. CDR3 residues: CASSYLQGPEAFF. The DNA for the CDR3 is TGTGCCAGCAGTTACCTACAGGGACCTGAAGCTTTCTTT. Complete variable domain (other parts from reference TRBV28 and TRBJ1-1): DVKVTQSSRYLVKRTGEKVFLECVQDMDHENMFWYRQDPGLGLRLIYFSYDVKMKEKGDIPEGYSVSREKKERFSLILESASTNQTSMYLCASSYLQGPEAFFGQGTRLTVV.

The chain employs TRBV28 and TRBJ2-5; tentatively, D is TRBD2 (6 bases). Trimming shortened V by 6 bases and J by 4 bases, and 12 bases separated the two germline ends. Germline CDR1 reads MDHEN; CDR2 reads SYDVKM. The CDR3 has 13 residues. The CDR3 reads CASRPSGVETQYF. CDR3 nucleotide sequence: TGTGCCAGCAGACCTTCGGGAGTAGAGACCCAGTACTTC.